What follows are 5 T cell receptor beta chains derived from one specimen sequenced in a study of identical twins. One entry per CDR3 protein, called by TCRdb with MiXCR from the 5' RACE reads. Of around 960,000 distinct CDR3 sequences in the sample, 9% to 15% were seen once. The data also belong to a second study, concerning yellow fever vaccine responses in identical twins.

The material sequenced was PBMCs. The receptors come from a woman aged 18-29 years in good health.

This chain uses TRBV4-1 with TRBJ1-6; a possible D gene is TRBD1 (5 bases). This CDR3 spans 17 amino acids. The V gene lost 4 bases and the J gene lost 0 bases, with 13 bases spanning the gap. Looked up from germline, CDR1 is MGHRA and CDR2 is YSYEKL. The chain's CDR3 is CASSLGGVSSYNSPLHF. In nucleotides, the CDR3 is TGCGCCAGCAGCCTTGGGGGAGTAAGCTCCTATAATTCACCCCTCCACTTT.

This clonotype turned up a few times. V and J are TRBV20-1 and TRBJ1-5, with 8 positions matching TRBD1. V shed 6 bases, J shed 6 bases, and the junction held 10 bases outside the gene matches. The CDR3 has 14 residues. Looked up from germline, CDR1 is DFQATT and CDR2 is SNEGSKA (reference sequence). As DNA, the CDR3 is TGCAGTGCCATTACAGGGGGGGAAGGTCAGCCCCAGCATTTT. It yields the protein CSAITGGEGQPQHF.

The sample holds a few counts of this clonotype. The V gene is TRBV29-1, the J gene TRBJ2-7; no firm D call. V gave up 6 bases and J gave up 6 bases, with 15 bases separating them. This CDR3 has 12 residues. Germline V gives CDR1 SQVTM, CDR2 ANQGSEA. The CDR3 nucleotides are TGCAGCGTCATAATGGGGTCGGTCGAGCAGTACTTC. Residues: CSVIMGSVEQYF.

This clonotype occurred a few times. CDR3 residues: CASSLTGGEYNEQFF. The CDR3 DNA reads as TGTGCCAGCAGCCTGACAGGGGGCGAATACAATGAGCAGTTCTTC. The V call is TRBV27, the J call TRBJ2-1, with 10 bases aligning to TRBD1. The V and J ends lost 6 bases and 4 bases, in that order; junction bases with no gene match: 6. CDR3 length equals 15 residues. CDR1 MNHEY and CDR2 SMNVEV come from the germline V gene (reference sequence).

This clonotype was picked up many times. This chain links TRBV29-1 with TRBJ2-5, with 7 bases aligning to TRBD1. The CDR3 contains 14 residues. V was pared by 6 bases and J by 4 bases, with 11 bases of the junction left unmatched. The germline V gene has CDR1 SQVTM and CDR2 ANQGSEA. The CDR3 DNA sequence: TGCAGCGTGAAGCAGGGGGTCGGCGGAGAGACCCAGTACTTC. Its protein is CSVKQGVGGETQYF.